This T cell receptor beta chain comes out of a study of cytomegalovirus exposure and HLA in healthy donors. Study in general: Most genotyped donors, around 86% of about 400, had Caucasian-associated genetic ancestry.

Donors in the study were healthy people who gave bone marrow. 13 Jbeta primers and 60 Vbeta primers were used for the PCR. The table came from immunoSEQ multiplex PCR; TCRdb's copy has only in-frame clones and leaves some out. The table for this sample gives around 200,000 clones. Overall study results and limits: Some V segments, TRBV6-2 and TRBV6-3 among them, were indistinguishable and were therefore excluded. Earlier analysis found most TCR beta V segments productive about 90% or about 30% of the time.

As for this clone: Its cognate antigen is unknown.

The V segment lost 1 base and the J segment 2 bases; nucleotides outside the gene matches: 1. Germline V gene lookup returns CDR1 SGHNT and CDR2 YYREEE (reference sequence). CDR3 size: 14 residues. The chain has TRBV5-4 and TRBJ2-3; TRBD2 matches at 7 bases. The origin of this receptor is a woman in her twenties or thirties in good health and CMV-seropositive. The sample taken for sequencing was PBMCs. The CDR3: CASSLTSVTDTQYF. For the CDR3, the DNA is TGTGCCAGCAGCTTGACTAGCGTCACAGATACGCAGTATTTT. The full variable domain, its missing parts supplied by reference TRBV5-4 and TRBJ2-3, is ETGVTQSPTHLIKTRGQQVTLRCSSQSGHNTVSWYQQALGQGPQFIFQYYREEENGRGNFPPRFSGLQFPNYSSELNVNALELDDSALYLCASSLTSVTDTQYFGPGTRLTVL.